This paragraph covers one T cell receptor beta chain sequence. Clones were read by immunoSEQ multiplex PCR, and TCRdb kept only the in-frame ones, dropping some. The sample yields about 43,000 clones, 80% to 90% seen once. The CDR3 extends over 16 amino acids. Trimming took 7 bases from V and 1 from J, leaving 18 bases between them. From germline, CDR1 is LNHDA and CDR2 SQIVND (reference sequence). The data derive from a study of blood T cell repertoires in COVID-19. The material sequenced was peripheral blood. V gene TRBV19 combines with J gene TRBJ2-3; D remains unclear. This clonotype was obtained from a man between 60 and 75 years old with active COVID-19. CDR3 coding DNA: TGTGCCAGTACCGACTCTCCTCTTGTGGGCACAGATACGCAGTATTTT. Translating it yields CASTDSPLVGTDTQYF.